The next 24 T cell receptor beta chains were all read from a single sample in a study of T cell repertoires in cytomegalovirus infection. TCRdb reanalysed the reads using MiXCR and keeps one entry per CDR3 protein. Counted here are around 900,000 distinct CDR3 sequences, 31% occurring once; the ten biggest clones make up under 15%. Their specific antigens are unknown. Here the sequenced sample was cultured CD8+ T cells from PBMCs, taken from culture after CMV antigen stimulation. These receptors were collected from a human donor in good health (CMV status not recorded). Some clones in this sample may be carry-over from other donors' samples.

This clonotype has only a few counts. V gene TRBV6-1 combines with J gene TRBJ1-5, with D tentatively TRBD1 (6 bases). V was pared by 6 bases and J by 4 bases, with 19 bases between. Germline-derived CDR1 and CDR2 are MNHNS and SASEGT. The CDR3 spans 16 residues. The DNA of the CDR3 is TGTGCCAGCAGGCCAAGGGGGACCTCCGGAAATCAGCCCCAGCATTTT. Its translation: CASRPRGTSGNQPQHF.

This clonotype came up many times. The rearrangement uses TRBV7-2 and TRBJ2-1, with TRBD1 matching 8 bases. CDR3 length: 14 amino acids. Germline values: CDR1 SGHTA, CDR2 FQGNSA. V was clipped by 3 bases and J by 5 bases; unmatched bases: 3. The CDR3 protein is CASSLDRVDNEQFF. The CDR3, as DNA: TGTGCCAGCAGCTTGGACAGGGTCGACAATGAGCAGTTCTTC.

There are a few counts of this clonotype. CDR3 nucleotide sequence: TGTGCCAGCAGTCCCGGTTTTGAGGGAGGAAACACCATATATTTT. Translation gives CASSPGFEGGNTIYF. The V call is TRBV12-3 or TRBV12-4, the J call TRBJ1-3; no clear D. Trimming cost V 5 bases and J 4 bases, with 15 bases left between them. This CDR3 comprises 15 residues.

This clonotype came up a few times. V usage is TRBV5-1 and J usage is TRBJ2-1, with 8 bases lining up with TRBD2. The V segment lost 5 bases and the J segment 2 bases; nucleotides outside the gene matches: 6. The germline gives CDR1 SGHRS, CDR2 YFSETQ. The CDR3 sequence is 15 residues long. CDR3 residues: CASRPLAGPYNEQFF. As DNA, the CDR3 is TGCGCCAGCAGGCCTCTAGCGGGCCCCTACAATGAGCAGTTCTTC.

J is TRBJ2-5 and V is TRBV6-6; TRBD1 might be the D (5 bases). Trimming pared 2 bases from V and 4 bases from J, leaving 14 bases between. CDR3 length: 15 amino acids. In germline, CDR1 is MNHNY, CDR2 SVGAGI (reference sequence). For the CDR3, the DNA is TGTGCCAGCAGTTACCTCCAACAGGAGTTAGAGACCCAGTACTTC. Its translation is CASSYLQQELETQYF.

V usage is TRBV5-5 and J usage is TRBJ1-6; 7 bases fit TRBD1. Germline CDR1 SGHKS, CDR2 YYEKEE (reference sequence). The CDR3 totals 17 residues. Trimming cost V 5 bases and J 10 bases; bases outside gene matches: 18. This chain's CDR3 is CASRPPGQVSLGSPLHF. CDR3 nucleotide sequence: TGTGCCAGCAGACCTCCCGGACAGGTCTCATTGGGATCACCCCTCCACTTT. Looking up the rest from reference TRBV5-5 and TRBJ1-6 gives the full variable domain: DAGVTQSPTHLIKTRGQQVTLRCSPISGHKSVSWYQQVLGQGPQFIFQYYEKEERGRGNFPDRFSARQFPNYSSELNVNALLLGDSALYLCASRPPGQVSLGSPLHFGNGTRLTVT.

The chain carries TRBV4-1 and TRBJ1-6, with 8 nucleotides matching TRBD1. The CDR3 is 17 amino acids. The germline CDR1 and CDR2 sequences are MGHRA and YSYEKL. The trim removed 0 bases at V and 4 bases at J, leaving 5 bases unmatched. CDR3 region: CASSQETDREYNSPLHF. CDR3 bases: TGCGCCAGCAGCCAAGAGACGGACAGGGAGTATAATTCACCCCTCCACTTT.

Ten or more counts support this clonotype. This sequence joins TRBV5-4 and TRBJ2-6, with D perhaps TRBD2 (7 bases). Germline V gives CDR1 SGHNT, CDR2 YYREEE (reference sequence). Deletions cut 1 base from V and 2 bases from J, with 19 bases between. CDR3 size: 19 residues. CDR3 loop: CASSLREWGGTTGANVLTF. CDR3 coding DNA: TGTGCCAGCAGCTTGAGGGAGTGGGGGGGGACAACTGGGGCCAACGTCCTGACTTTC.

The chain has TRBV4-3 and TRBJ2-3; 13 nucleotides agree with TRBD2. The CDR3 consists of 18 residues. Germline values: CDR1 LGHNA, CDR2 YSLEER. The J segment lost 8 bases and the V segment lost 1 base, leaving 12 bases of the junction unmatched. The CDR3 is CASSQGFGTSGNRGTQYF. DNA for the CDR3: TGCGCCAGCAGCCAAGGGTTTGGGACTAGCGGGAATCGGGGTACGCAGTATTTT.

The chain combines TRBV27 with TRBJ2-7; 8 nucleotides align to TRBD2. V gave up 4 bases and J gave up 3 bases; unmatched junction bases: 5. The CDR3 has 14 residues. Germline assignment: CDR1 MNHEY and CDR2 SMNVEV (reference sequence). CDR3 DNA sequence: TGTGCCAGCAGTTATACGGGGGGGAGCTACGAGCAGTACTTC. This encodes CASSYTGGSYEQYF.

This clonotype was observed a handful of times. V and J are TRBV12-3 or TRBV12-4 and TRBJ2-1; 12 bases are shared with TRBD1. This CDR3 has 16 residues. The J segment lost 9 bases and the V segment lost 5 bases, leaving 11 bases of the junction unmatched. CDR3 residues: CASSPGQGARWSEQFF. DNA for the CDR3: TGTGCCAGCAGTCCGGGACAGGGGGCGCGTTGGTCTGAGCAGTTCTTC.

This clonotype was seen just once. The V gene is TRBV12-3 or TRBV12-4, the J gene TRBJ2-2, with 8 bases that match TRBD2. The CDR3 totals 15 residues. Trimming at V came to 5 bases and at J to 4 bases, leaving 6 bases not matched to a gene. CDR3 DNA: TGTGCCAGCAGTCCGGGGGGGGGGGTCACCGGGGAGCTGTTTTTT. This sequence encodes CASSPGGGVTGELFF.

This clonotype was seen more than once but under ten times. CDR3 sequence: CASTSSGGYGQPQHF. The CDR3 DNA reads TGTGCCAGCACCTCATCAGGGGGGTACGGTCAGCCCCAGCATTTT. The chain uses TRBV7-8 and TRBJ1-5; 7 bases align to TRBD1. Germline V CDR1 and CDR2: SGHVS, FQNEAQ. The CDR3 length is 15 residues. With V trimmed by 7 bases and J by 6 bases, 12 bases remained unmatched.

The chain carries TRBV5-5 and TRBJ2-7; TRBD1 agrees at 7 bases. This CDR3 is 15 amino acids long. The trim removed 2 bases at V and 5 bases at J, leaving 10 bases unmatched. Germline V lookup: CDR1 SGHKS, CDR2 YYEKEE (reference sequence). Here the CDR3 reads CASSLGRGPGNEQYV. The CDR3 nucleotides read TGTGCCAGCAGCTTAGGAAGGGGGCCAGGAAACGAGCAGTACGTC.

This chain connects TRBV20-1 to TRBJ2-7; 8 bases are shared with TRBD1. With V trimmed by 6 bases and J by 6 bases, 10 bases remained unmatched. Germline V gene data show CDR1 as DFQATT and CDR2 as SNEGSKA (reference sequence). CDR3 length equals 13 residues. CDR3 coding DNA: TGCAGTGCACTGGACAGGGACCTACTCGAGCAGTACTTC. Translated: CSALDRDLLEQYF.

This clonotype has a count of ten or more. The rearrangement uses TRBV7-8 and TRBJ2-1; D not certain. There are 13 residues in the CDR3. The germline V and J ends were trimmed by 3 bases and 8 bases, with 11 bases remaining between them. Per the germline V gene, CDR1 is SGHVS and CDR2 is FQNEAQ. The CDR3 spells CASSFGPSDEQFF. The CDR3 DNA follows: TGTGCCAGCAGCTTCGGGCCCTCGGATGAGCAGTTCTTC.

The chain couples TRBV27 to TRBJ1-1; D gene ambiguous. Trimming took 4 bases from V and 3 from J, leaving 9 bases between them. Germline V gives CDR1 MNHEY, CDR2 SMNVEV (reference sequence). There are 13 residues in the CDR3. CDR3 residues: CASSSRVDTEAFF. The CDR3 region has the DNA TGTGCCAGCAGTTCTAGGGTTGACACTGAAGCTTTCTTT.

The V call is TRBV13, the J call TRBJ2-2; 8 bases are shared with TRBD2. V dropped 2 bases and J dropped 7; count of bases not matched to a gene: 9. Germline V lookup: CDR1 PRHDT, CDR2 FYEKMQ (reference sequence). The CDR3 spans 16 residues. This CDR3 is CASSLTAGAPNGELFF. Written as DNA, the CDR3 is TGTGCCAGCAGCTTAACAGCGGGGGCACCGAACGGGGAGCTGTTTTTT.

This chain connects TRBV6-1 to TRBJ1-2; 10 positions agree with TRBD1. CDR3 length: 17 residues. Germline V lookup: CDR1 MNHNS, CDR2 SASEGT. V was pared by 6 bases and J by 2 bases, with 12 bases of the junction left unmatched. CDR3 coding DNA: TGTGCCAGCAGCCATCTAATCCGGGACAGGGGAAACTATGGCTACACCTTC. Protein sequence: CASSHLIRDRGNYGYTF.

CDR3 sequence reads: CSADTGNLAYGYTF. Here the CDR3 DNA reads TGCAGCGCCGATACCGGGAACCTCGCCTATGGCTACACCTTC. The rearrangement joins TRBV29-1 to TRBJ1-2; D ambiguous. The CDR3 runs to 14 residues. Trimming pared 7 bases from V and 4 bases from J, leaving 19 bases between. In germline, CDR1 is SQVTM, CDR2 ANQGSEA.

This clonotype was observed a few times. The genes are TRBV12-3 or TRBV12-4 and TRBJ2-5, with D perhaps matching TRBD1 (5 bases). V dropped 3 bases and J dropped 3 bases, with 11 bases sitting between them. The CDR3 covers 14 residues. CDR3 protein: CASSFLDSKETQYF. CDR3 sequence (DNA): TGTGCCAGCAGTTTCCTAGACAGTAAAGAGACCCAGTACTTC.

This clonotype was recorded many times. The CDR3 region has the DNA TGTGCCAGCAGCCTAAACAGGGGACAAGAGACCCAGTACTTC. This encodes CASSLNRGQETQYF. The rearrangement uses TRBV7-2 and TRBJ2-5; 7 bases match TRBD1. This CDR3 region has 14 residues. Trimming cost V 5 bases and J 2 bases; bases outside gene matches: 5. Germline loops: CDR1 SGHTA, CDR2 FQGNSA.

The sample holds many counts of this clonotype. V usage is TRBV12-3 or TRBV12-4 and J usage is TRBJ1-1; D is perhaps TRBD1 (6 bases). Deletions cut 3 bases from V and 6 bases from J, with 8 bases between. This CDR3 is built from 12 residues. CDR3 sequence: CASSFEGAEAFF. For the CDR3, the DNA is TGTGCCAGCAGTTTTGAGGGGGCTGAAGCTTTCTTT.

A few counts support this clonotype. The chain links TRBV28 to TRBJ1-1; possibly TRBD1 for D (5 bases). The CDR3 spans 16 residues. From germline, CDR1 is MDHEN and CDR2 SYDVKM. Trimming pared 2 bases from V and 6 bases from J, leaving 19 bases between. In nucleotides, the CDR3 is TGTGCCAGCAGTTTAAACCCCGGGACCTCCCCCGCTGAAGCTTTCTTT. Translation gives CASSLNPGTSPAEAFF.